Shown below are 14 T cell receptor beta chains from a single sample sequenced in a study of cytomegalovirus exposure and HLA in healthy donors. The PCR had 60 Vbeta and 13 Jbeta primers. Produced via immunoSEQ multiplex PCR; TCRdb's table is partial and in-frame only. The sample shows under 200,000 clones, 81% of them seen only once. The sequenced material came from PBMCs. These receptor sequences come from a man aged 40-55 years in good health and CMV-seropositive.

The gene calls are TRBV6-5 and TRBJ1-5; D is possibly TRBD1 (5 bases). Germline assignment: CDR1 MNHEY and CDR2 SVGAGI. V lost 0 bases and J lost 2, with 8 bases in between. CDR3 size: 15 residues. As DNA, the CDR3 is TGTGCCAGCAGTTACTCGTGGGGCGGCAATCAGCCCCAGCATTTT. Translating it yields CASSYSWGGNQPQHF.

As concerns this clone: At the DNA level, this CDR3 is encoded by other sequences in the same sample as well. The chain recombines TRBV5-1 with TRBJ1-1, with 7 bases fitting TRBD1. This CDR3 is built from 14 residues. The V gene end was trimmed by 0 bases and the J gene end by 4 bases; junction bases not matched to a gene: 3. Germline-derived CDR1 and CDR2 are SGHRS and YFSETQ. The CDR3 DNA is TGCGCCAGCAGCTTGGGACAGGGTTTCACTGAAGCTTTCTTT. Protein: CASSLGQGFTEAFF.

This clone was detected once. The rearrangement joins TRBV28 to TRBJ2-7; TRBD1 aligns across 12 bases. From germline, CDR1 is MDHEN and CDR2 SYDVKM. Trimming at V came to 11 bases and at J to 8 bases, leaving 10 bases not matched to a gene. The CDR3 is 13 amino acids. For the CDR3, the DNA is TGTGCCTGTCTGAGGGGACAGGGGGCCCAGCAGTACTTC. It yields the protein CACLRGQGAQQYF.

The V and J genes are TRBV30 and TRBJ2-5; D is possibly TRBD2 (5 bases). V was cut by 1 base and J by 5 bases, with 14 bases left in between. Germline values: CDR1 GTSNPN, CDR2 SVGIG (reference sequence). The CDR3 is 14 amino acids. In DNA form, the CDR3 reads TGTGCCTGGAGTGCCCTTAGCGATAGCGAGACCCAGTACTTC. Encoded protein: CAWSALSDSETQYF.

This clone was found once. The CDR3: CASSETMWVAQSGGGNQPQHF. DNA of the CDR3: TGTGCCAGCAGTGAAACTATGTGGGTAGCACAGTCAGGGGGTGGCAATCAGCCCCAGCATTTT. The chain links TRBV6-1 to TRBJ1-5, with 7 nucleotides matching TRBD1. Per germline, CDR1 MNHNS and CDR2 SASEGT. The CDR3 runs 21 residues. The V gene end was trimmed by 2 bases and the J gene end by 2 bases; junction bases not matched to a gene: 21.

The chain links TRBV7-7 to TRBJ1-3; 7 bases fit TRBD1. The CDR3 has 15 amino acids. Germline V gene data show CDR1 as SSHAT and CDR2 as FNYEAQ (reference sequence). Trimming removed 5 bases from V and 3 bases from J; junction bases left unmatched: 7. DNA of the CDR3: TGTGCCAGCAGCGGTGACAGGGCAATTGGAAACACCATATATTTT. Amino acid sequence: CASSGDRAIGNTIYF.

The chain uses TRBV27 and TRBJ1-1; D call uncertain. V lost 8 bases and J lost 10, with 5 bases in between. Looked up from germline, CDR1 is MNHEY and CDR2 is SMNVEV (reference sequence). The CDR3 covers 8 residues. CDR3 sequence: CASPLAFF. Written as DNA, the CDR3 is TGTGCCAGCCCCCTAGCTTTCTTT.

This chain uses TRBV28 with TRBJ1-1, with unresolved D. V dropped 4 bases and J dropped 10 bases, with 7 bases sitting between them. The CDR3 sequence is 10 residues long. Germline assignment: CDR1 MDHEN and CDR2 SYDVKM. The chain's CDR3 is CASSSRLAFF. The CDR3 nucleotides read TGTGCCAGCAGTTCCCGTCTAGCTTTCTTT.

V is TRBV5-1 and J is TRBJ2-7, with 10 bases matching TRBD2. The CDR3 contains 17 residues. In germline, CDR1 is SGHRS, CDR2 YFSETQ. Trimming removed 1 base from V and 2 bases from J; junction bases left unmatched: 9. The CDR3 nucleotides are TGCGCCAGCAGCTTGCTAGCGGGAGATGTTGAAGCCTACGAGCAGTACTTC. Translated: CASSLLAGDVEAYEQYF. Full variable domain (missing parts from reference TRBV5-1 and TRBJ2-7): KAGVTQTPRYLIKTRGQQVTLSCSPISGHRSVSWYQQTPGQGLQFLFEYFSETQRNKGNFPGRFSGRQFSNSRSEMNVSTLELGDSALYLCASSLLAGDVEAYEQYFGPGTRLTVT.

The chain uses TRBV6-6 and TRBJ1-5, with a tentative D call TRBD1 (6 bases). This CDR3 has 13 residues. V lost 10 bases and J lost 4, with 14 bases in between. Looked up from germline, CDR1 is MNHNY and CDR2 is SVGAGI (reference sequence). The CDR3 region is CATRKQGNQPQHF. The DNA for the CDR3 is TGTGCCACCAGAAAACAGGGAAATCAGCCCCAGCATTTT.

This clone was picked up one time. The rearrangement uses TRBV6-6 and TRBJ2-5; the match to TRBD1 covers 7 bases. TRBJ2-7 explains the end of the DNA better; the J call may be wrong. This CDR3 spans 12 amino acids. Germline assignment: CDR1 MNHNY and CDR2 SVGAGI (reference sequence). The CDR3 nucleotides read TGTGCCAGCAGGGGGACAGACTACGAGCAGTACTTC. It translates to CASRGTDYEQYF.

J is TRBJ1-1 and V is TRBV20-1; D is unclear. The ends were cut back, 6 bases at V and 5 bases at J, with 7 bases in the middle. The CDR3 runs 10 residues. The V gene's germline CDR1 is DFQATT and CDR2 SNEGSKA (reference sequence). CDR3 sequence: CSAPETEAFF. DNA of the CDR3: TGCAGTGCACCGGAGACTGAAGCTTTCTTT.

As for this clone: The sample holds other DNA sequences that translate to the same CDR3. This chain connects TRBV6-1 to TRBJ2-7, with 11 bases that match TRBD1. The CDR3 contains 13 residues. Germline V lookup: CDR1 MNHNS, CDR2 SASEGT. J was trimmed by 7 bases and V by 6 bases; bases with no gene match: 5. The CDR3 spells CASSGQGAGEQYF. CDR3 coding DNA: TGTGCCAGCAGCGGACAGGGGGCCGGGGAGCAGTACTTC.

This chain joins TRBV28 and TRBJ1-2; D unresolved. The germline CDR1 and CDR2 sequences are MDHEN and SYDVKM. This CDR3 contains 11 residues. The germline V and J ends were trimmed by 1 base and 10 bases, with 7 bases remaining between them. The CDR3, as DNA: TGTGCCAGCAGTTTATTTGAGTCCTACACCTTC. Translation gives CASSLFESYTF.